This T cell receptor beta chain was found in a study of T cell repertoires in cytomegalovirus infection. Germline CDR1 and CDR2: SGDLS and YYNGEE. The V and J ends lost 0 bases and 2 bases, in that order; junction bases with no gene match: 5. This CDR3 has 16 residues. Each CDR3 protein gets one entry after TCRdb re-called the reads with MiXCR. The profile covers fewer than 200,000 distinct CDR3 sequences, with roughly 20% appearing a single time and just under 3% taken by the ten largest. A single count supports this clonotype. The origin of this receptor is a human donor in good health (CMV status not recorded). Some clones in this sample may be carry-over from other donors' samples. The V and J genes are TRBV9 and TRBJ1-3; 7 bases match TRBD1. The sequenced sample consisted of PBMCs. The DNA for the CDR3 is TGTGCCAGCAGCGTAGACCCCACAGGGGCTGGAAACACCATATATTTT. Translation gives CASSVDPTGAGNTIYF.